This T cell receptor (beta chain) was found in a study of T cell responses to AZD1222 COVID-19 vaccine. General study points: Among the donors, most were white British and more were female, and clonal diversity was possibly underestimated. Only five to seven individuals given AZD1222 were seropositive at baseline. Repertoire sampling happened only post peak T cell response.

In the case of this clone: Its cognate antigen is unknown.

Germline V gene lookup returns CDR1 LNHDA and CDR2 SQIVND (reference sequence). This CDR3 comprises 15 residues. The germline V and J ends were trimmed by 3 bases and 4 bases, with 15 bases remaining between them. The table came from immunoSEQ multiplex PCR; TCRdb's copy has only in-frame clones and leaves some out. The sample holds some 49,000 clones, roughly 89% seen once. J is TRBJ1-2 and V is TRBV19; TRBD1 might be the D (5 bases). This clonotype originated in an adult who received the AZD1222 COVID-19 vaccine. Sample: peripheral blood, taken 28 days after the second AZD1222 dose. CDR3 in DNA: TGTGCCAGTAGTATTAGGGGCGGACAAGGCTATGGCTACACCTTC. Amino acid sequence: CASSIRGGQGYGYTF.